This note documents a single T cell receptor beta chain sequence. Antigen specificity is unknown. This specimen comes from a study of response to subunit inactivated influenza vaccine. Study-wide results and limits: Each seasonal influenza vaccination recruits few new T cells, the authors suggested.

This CDR3 is built from 12 residues. Trimming removed 2 bases from V and 8 bases from J, with 7 bases in between. Germline V gene sequence: CDR1 SGHDN, CDR2 FVKESK. A single record per CDR3 protein comes from TCRdb applying MiXCR to the RT-PCR reads. The sample carries about 800,000 distinct CDR3 sequences, approximately 21% recorded once. The source was PBMCs from blood, collected around 5 days after vaccination. The receptor's source is a man between 50 and 59 years old who received an inactivated influenza vaccine. The V gene is TRBV14, the J gene TRBJ2-4; no clear D. The CDR3 loop reads CASSQFGDIQYF. The CDR3 region has the DNA TGTGCCAGCAGCCAATTTGGGGACATTCAGTACTTC.